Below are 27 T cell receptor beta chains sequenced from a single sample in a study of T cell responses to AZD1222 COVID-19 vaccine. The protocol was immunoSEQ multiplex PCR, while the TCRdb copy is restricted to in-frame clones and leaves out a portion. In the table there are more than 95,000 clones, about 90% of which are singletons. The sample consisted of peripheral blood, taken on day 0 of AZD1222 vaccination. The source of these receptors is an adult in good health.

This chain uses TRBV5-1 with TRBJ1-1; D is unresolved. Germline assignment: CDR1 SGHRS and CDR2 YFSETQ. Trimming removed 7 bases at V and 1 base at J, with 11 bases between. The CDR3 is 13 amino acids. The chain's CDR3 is CASDDGWNTEAFF. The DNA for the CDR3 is TGCGCCAGCGACGACGGGTGGAACACTGAAGCTTTCTTT.

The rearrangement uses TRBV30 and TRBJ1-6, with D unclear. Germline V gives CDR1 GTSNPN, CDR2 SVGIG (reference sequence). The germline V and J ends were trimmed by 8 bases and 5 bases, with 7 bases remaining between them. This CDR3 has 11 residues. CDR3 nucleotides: TGTGCCCTTACTGATAATTCACCCCTCCACTTT. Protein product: CALTDNSPLHF.

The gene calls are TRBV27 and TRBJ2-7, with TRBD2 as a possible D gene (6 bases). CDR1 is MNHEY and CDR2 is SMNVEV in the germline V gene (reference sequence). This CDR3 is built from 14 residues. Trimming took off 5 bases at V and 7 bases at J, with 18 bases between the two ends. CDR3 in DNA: TGTGCCAGCAGTCCCCAGCGGGCGGGGCAGGAGCAGTACTTC. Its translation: CASSPQRAGQEQYF.

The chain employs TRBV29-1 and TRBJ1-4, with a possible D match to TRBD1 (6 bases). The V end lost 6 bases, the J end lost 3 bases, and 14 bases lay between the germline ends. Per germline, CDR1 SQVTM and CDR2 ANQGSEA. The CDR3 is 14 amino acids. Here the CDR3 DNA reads TGCAGCGTCGGGGGCCGGTCGGCTAATGAAAAACTGTTTTTT. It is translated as CSVGGRSANEKLFF.

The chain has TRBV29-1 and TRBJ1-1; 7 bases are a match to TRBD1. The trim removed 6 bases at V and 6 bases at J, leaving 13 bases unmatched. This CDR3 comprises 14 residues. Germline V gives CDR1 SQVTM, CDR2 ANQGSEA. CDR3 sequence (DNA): TGCAGCGTCGAGGGAAGGGGGCGAACGGCTGAAGCTTTCTTT. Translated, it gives CSVEGRGRTAEAFF.

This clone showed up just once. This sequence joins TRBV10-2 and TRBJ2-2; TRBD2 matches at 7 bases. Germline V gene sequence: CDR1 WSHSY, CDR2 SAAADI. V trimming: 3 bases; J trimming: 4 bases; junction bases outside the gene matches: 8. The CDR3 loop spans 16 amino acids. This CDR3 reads CASSESGTTLTGELFF. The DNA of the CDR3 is TGCGCCAGCAGTGAATCCGGGACTACACTCACCGGGGAGCTGTTTTTT.

The CDR3, as DNA: TGTGCCAGCATGGGACAGCTGAACACTGAAGCTTTCTTT. Translation gives CASMGQLNTEAFF. V and J are TRBV2 and TRBJ1-1; 7 nucleotides agree with TRBD1. Losses at the gene ends were 7 bases for V and 0 bases for J; bases not matched to a gene: 2. The CDR3 totals 13 residues. In germline, CDR1 is SNHLY, CDR2 FYNNEI.

This CDR3 is CASSGTRLAGVYNEQFF. Written as DNA, the CDR3 is TGTGCCAGCAGTGGGACTCGACTAGCGGGGGTCTACAATGAGCAGTTCTTC. The chain carries TRBV2 and TRBJ2-1, with TRBD2 identical over 12 bases. The CDR3 covers 17 residues. V trimming: 4 bases; J trimming: 3 bases; junction bases outside the gene matches: 7. Germline lookup yields CDR1 SNHLY and CDR2 FYNNEI.

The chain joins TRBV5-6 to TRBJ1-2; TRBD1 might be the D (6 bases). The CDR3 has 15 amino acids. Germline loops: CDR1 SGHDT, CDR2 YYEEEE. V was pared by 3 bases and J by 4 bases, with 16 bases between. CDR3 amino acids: CASSSTGWKSYGYTF. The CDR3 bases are TGTGCCAGCAGCTCCACAGGGTGGAAAAGCTATGGCTACACCTTC.

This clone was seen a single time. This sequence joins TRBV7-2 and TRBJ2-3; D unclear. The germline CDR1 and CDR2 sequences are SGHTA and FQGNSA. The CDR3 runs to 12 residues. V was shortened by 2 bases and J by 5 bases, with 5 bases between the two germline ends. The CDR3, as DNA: TGTGCCAGCAGCTTAAAGGTAGATACGCAGTATTTT. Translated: CASSLKVDTQYF.

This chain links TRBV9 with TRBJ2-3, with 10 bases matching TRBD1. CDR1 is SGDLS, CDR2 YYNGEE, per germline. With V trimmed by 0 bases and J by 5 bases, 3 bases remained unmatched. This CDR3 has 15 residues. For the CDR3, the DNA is TGTGCCAGCAGCGTAGAGGGACAGGGGAAAGATACGCAGTATTTT. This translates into CASSVEGQGKDTQYF.

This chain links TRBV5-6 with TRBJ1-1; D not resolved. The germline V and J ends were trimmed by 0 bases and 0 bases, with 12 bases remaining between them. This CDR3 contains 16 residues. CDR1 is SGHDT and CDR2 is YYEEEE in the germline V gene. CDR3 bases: TGTGCCAGCAGCTTGGCCCCAACAGAGATGAACACTGAAGCTTTCTTT. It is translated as CASSLAPTEMNTEAFF.

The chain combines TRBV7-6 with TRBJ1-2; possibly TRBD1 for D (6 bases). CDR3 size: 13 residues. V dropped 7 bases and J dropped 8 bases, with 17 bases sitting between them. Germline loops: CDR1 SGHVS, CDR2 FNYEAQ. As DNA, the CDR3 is TGTGCCAGCACCCTCGAGCCGGGGGCGGGCTACACCTTC. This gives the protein CASTLEPGAGYTF.

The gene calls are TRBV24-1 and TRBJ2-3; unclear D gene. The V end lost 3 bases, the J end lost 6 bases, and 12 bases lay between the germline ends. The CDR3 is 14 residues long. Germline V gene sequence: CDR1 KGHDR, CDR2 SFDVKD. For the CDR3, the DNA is TGTGCCACCAGTGATCGGGCTACCGGGGATACGCAGTATTTT. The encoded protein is CATSDRATGDTQYF.

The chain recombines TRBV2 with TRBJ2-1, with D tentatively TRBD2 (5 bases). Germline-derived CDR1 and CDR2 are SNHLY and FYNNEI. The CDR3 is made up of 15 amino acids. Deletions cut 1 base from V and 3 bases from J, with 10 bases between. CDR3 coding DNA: TGTGCCAGCAGTGAAGGCGGGTGGGGCTACAATGAGCAGTTCTTC. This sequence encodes CASSEGGWGYNEQFF. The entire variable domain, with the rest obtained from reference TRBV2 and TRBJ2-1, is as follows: EPEVTQTPSHQVTQMGQEVILRCVPISNHLYFYWYRQILGQKVEFLVSFYNNEISEKSEIFDDQFSVERPDGSNFTLKIRSTKLEDSAMYFCASSEGGWGYNEQFFGPGTRLTVL.

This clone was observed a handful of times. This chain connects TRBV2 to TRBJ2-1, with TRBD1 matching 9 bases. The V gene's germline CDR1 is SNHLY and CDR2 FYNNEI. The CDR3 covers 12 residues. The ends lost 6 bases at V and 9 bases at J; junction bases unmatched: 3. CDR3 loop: CASRGTGTEQFF. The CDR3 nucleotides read TGTGCCAGCAGGGGGACAGGGACTGAGCAGTTCTTC.

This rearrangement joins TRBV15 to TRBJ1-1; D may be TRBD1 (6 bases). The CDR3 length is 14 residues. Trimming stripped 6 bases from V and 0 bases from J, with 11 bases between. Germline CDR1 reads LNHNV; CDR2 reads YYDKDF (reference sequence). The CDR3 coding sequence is TGTGCCACCAGACTGACAGGAATGAACACTGAAGCTTTCTTT. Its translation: CATRLTGMNTEAFF.

CDR3 sequence reads: CASSHDRAGNTIYF. For the CDR3, the DNA is TGTGCCAGCAGCCACGACAGGGCTGGAAACACCATATATTTT. V is TRBV11-2 and J is TRBJ1-3, with 7 bases identical to TRBD1. The CDR3 runs 14 residues. Losses at the gene ends were 5 bases for V and 2 bases for J; bases not matched to a gene: 3. Germline V gene lookup returns CDR1 SGHAT and CDR2 FQNNGV.

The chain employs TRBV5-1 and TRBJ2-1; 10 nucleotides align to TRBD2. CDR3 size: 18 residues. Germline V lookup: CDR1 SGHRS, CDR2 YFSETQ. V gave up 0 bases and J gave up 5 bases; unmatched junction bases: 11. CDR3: CASSLVSGRANGDNEQFF. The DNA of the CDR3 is TGCGCCAGCAGCTTGGTGAGCGGGAGGGCGAATGGGGACAATGAGCAGTTCTTC.

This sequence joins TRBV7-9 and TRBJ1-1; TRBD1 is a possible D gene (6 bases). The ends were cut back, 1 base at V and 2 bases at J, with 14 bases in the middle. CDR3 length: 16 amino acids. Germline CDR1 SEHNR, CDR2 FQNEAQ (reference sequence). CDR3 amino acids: CASSLGSGEVNTEAFF. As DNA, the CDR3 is TGTGCCAGCAGCTTAGGTTCAGGGGAGGTAAACACTGAAGCTTTCTTT.

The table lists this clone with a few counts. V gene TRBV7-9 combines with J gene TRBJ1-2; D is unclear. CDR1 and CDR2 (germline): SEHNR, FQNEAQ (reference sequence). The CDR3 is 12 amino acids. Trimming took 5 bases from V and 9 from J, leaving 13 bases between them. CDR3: CASSPGQWSYTF. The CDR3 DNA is TGTGCCAGCAGCCCGGGCCAGTGGAGCTACACCTTC.

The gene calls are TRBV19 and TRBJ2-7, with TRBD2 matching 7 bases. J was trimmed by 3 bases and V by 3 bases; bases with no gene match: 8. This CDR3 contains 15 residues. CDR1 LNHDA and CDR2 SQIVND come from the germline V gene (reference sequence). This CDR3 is CASSIFGGSIYEQYF. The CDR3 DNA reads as TGTGCCAGTAGTATCTTTGGCGGGAGCATCTACGAGCAGTACTTC.

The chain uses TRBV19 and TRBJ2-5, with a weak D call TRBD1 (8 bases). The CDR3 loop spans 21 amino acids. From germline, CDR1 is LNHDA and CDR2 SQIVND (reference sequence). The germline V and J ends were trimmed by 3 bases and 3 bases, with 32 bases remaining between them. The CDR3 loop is CASSILVRDRTRKIEEETQYF. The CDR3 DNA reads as TGTGCCAGTAGTATCCTAGTTCGGGACAGGACTAGGAAAATTGAAGAAGAGACCCAGTACTTC.

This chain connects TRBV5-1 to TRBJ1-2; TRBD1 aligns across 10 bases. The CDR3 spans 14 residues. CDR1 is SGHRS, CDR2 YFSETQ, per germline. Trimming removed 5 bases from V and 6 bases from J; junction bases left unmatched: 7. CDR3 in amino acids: CASRQSGTGDGYTF. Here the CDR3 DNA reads TGCGCCAGCAGACAGTCGGGGACAGGGGATGGCTACACCTTC.

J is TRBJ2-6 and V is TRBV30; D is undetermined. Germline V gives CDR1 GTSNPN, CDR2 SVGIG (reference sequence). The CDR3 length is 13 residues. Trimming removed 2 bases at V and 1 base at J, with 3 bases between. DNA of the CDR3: TGTGCCTGGAGTATTTCTGGGGCCAACGTCCTGACTTTC. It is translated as CAWSISGANVLTF.

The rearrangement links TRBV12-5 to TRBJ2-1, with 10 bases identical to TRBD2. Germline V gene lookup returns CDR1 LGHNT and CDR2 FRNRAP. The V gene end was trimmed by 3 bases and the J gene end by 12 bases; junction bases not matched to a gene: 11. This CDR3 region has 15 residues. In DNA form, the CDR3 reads TGTGCTAGTGGTTTAACTAGCGGGATGGTCTTGGCGCAGTTCTTC. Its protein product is CASGLTSGMVLAQFF. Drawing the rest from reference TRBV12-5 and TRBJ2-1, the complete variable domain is DARVTQTPRHKVTEMGQEVTMRCQPILGHNTVFWYRQTMMQGLELLAYFRNRAPLDDSGMPKDRFSAEMPDATLATLKIQPSEPRDSAVYFCASGLTSGMVLAQFFGPGTRLTVL.

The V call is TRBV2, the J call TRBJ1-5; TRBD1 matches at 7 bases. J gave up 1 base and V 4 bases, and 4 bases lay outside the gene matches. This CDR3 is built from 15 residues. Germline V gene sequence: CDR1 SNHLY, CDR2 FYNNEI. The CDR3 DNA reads TGTGCCAGCAGTGCTCAGGGGGGAAGCAATCAGCCCCAGCATTTT. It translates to CASSAQGGSNQPQHF.